This TCR beta chain derives from a study of T cells in Graves' hyperthyroidism and ophthalmopathy. The study's findings and limits: The majority of expanded thyroid clonotypes above 0.001 also appeared in blood.

As regards this clonotype: Its antigen is as yet unknown.

With a duration under 2 months, the hyperthyroidism was newly diagnosed in patients aged 18 to 65. Pregnant or lactating patients were excluded, as were those with uncontrolled infection or other autoimmune disease. Germline loops: CDR1 MDHEN, CDR2 SYDVKM. V trimming: 3 bases; J trimming: 12 bases; junction bases outside the gene matches: 4. The CDR3 runs 12 residues. RNA transcripts were the template for amplifying TCR beta CDR3 regions. An initial round of RT-PCR targeting the TCR CDR3 relied on the HTBI primer set. TCRdb re-derived calls from the multiplex PCR reads in MiXCR, one entry per CDR3 protein. The table lists over 700,000 distinct CDR3 sequences, approximately 19% of them singletons, with over 15% in the top ten.

Sequencing was done on a sample of blood. The clonotype comes from a woman between 50 and 59 years old with Graves' hyperthyroidism that later progressed to Graves' ophthalmopathy. The chain uses TRBV28 and TRBJ2-1; 8 positions agree with TRBD1. The CDR3 DNA reads TGTGCCAGCAGTTTTCCTGGACAGGGGCAGTTCTTC. Residues: CASSFPGQGQFF. Complete variable domain (other parts from reference TRBV28 and TRBJ2-1): DVKVTQSSRYLVKRTGEKVFLECVQDMDHENMFWYRQDPGLGLRLIYFSYDVKMKEKGDIPEGYSVSREKKERFSLILESASTNQTSMYLCASSFPGQGQFFGPGTRLTVL.